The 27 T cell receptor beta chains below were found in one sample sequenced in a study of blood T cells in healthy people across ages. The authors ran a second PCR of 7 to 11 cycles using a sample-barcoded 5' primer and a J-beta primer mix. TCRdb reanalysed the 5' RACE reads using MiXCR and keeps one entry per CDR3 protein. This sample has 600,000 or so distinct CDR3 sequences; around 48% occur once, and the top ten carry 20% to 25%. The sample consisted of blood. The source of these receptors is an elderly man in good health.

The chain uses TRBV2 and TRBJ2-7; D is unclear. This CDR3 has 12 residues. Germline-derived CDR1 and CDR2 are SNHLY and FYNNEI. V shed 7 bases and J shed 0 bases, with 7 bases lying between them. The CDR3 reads CASMDASYEQYF. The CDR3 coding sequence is TGTGCCAGCATGGATGCCTCCTACGAGCAGTACTTC.

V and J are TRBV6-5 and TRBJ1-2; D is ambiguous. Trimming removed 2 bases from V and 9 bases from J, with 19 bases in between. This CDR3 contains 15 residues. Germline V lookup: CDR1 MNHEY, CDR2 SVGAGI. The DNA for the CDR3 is TGTGCCAGCAGTTACAGTCCAGACCGCTATGTCAGCTACACCTTC. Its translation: CASSYSPDRYVSYTF.

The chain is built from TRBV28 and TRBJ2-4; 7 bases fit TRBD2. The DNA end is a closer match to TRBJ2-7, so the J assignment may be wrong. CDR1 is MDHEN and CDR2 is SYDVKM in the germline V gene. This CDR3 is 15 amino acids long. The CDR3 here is CASSTSGAGVNEQYF. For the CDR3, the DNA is TGTGCCAGCAGTACCTCCGGGGCGGGAGTCAACGAGCAGTACTTC.

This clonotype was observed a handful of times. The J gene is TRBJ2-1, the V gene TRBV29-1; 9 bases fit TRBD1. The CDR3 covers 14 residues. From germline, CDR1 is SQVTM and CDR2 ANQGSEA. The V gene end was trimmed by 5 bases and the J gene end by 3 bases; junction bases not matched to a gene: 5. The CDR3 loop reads CSVSPTGGYNEQFF. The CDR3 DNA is TGCAGCGTTTCACCGACAGGGGGCTACAATGAGCAGTTCTTC.

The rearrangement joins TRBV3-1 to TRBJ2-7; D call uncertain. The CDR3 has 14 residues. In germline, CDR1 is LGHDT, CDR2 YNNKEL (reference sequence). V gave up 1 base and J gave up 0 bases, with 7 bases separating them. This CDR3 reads CASSQGVFSYEQYF. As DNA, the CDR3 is TGTGCCAGCAGCCAAGGTGTCTTCTCCTACGAGCAGTACTTC.

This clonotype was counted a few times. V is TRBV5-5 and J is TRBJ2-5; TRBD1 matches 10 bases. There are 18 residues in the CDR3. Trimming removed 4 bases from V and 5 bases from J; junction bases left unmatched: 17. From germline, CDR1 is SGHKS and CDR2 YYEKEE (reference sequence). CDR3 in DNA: TGTGCCAGCAGCAAACGGGACAGGGGAAATATAGCTTCGGAGACCCAGTACTTC. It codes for CASSKRDRGNIASETQYF. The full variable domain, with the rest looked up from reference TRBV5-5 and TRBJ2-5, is DAGVTQSPTHLIKTRGQQVTLRCSPISGHKSVSWYQQVLGQGPQFIFQYYEKEERGRGNFPDRFSARQFPNYSSELNVNALLLGDSALYLCASSKRDRGNIASETQYFGPGTRLLVL.

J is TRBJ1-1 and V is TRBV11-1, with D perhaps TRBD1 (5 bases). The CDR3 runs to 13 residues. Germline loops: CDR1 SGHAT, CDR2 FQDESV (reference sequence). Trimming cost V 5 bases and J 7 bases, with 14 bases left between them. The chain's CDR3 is CASSPDSEYEAFF. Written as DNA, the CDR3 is TGTGCCAGCAGCCCTGACAGCGAGTATGAAGCTTTCTTT. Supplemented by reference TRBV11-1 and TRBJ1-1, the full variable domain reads EAEVAQSPRYKITEKSQAVAFWCDPISGHATLYWYRQILGQGPELLVQFQDESVVDDSQLPKDRFSAERLKGVDSTLKIQPAELGDSAMYLCASSPDSEYEAFFGQGTRLTVV.

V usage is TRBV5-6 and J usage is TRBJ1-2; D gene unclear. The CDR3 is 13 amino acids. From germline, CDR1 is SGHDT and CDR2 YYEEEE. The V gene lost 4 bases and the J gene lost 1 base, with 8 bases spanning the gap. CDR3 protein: CASSPGDNYGYTF. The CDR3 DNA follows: TGTGCCAGCAGCCCCGGCGATAACTATGGCTACACCTTC.

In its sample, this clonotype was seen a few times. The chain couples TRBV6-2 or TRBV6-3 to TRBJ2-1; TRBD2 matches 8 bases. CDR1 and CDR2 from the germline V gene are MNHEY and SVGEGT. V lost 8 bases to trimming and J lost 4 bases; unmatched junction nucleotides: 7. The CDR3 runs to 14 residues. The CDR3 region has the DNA TGTGCCAGCTATGGTAGCGGGGAATACAATGAGCAGTTCTTC. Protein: CASYGSGEYNEQFF.

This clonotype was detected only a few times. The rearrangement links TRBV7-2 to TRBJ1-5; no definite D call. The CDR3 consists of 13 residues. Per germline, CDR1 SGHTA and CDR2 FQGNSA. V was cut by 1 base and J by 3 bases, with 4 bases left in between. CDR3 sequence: CASSLGFNQPQHF. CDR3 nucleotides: TGTGCCAGCAGCTTAGGATTCAATCAGCCCCAGCATTTT.

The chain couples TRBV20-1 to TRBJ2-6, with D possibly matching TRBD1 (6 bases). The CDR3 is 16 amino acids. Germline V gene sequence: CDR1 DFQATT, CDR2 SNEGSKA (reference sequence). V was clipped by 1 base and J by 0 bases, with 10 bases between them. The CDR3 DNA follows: TGCAGTGCTAGAGTCAGGGGTAACTCTGGGGCCAACGTCCTGACTTTC. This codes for CSARVRGNSGANVLTF.

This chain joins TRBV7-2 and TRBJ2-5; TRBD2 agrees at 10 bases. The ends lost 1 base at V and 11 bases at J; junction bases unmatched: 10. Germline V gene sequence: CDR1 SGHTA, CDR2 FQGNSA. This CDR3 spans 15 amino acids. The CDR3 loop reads CASSLDLAGANEQYF. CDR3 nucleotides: TGTGCCAGCAGCTTAGATCTAGCGGGAGCCAATGAGCAGTACTTC.

The CDR3 DNA follows: TGTGCCAGCAGCTTATTGCGGGGTTTATCAGCTAACTATGGCTACACCTTC. This gives the protein CASSLLRGLSANYGYTF. The V and J genes are TRBV7-2 and TRBJ1-2; no reliable D call. V lost 2 bases and J lost 0, with 16 bases in between. Germline V gene lookup returns CDR1 SGHTA and CDR2 FQGNSA. CDR3 length: 17 amino acids.

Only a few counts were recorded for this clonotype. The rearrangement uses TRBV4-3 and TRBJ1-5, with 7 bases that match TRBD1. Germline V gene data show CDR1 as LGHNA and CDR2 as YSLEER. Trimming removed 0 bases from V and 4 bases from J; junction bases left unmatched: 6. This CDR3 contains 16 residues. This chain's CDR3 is CASSQEVGQQNQPQHF. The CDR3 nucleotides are TGCGCCAGCAGCCAAGAGGTGGGACAGCAAAATCAGCCCCAGCATTTT.

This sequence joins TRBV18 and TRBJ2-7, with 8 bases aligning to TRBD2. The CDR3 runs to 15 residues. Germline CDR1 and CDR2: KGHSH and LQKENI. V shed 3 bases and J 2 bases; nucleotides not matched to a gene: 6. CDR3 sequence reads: CASSPSGGPTYEQYF. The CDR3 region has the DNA TGTGCCAGCTCACCTTCGGGAGGGCCAACCTACGAGCAGTACTTC.

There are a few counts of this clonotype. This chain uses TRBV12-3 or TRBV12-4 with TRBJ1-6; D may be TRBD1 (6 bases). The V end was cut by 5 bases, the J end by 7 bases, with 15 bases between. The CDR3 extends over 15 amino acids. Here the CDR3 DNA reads TGTGCCAGCAGTATAGAACAGGGAGGGAATTCACCCCTCCACTTT. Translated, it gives CASSIEQGGNSPLHF.

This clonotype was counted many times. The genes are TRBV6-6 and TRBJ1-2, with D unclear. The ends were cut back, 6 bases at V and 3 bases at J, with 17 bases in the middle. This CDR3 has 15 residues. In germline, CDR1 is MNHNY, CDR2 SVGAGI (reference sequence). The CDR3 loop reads CASSRHRGRDYGYTF. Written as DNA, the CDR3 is TGTGCCAGCAGCCGACACAGAGGACGGGACTATGGCTACACCTTC.

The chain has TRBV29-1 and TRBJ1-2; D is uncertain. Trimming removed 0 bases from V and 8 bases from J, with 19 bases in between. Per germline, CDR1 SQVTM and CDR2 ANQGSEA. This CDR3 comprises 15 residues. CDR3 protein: CSVEDSPDPRVGYTF. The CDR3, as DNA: TGCAGCGTTGAAGATTCCCCCGACCCTAGGGTCGGCTACACCTTC.

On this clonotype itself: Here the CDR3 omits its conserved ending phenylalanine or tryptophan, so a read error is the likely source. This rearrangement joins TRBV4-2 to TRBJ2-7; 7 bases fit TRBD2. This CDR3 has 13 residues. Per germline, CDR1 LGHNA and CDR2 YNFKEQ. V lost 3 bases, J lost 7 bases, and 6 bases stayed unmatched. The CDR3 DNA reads TGTGCCAGCAGCCAGGAAAGCGGGAATGAGCAGTACTTA. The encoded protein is CASSQESGNEQYL.

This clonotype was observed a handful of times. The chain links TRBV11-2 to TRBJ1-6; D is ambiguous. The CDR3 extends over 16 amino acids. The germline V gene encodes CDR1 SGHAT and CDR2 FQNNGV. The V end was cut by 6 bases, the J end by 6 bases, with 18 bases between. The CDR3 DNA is TGTGCCAGCAGGCCCTCCGGGAGGGCACGTAATTCACCCCTCCACTTT. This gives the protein CASRPSGRARNSPLHF.

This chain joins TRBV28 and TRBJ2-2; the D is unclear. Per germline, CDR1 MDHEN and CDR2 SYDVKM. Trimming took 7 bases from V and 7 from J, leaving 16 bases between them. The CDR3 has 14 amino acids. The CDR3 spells CASKARTLVGELFF. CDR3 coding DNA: TGTGCCAGCAAAGCCCGAACCCTGGTCGGGGAGCTGTTTTTT.

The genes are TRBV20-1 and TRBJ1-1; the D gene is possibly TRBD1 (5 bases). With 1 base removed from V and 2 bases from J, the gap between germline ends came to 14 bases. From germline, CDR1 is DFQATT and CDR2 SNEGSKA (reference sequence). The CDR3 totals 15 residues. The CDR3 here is CSARGGRASNTEAFF. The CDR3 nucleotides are TGCAGTGCTAGAGGGGGGAGGGCCTCTAACACTGAAGCTTTCTTT.

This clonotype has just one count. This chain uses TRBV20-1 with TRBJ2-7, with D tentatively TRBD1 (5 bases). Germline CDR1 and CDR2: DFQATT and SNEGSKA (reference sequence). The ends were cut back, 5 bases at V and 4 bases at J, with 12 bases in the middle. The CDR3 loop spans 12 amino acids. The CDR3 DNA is TGCAGTGCTGGATCCCAGGGATACGAGCAGTACTTC. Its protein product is CSAGSQGYEQYF.

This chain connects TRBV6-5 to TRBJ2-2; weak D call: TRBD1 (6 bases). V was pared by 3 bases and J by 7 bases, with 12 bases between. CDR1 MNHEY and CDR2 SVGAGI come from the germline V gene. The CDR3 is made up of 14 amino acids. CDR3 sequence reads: CASSYYTGIGELFF. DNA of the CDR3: TGTGCCAGCAGTTATTATACAGGGATCGGGGAGCTGTTTTTT.

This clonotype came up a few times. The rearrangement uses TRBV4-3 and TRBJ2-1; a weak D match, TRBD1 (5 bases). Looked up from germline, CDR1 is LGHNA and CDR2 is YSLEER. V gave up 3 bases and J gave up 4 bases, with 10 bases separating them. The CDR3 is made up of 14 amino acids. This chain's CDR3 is CASSQGRAYNEQFF. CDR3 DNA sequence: TGCGCCAGCAGCCAGGGCAGGGCGTACAATGAGCAGTTCTTC.

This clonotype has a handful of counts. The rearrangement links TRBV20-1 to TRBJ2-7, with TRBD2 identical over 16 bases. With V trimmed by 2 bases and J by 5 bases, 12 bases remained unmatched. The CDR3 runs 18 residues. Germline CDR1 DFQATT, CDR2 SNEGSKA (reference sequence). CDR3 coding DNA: TGCAGTGCTAGACGACAAGGGACTAGCGGGAGGGCCTTTCACGAGCAGTACTTC. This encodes CSARRQGTSGRAFHEQYF.

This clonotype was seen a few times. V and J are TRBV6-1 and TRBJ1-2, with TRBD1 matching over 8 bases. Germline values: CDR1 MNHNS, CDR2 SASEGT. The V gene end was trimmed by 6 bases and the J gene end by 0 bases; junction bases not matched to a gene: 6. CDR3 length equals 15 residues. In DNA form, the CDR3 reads TGTGCCAGCAGAGAGGACAGGGAAGCTAACTATGGCTACACCTTC. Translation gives CASREDREANYGYTF.